A selection of T cell receptor beta chains follows, all from one sample in a study of blood T cell repertoires in COVID-19. The repertoire was sequenced with immunoSEQ multiplex PCR; TCRdb's copy has only in-frame clones and lacks some. The sample contains approximately 300,000 clones, about 89% of which appear only once. What was sequenced was peripheral blood. The receptors originated from a man younger than 30 who had recovered from COVID-19. CDR3s include the opening cysteine and the closing phenylalanine or tryptophan. A D gene is named only where the DNA matches it firmly. Clone size appears in some rows only: once, few, many, or a class for an expanded clone.

>NA|TRBJ2-6|NA|TRBV15
CATSRDLAESGANVLTF
TGTGCCACCAGCAGAGATTTAGCTGAGTCGGGGGCCAACGTCCTGACTTTC
>NA|TRBJ1-6|once|TRBV3-1/TRBV3-2
CASSPSADSPLHF
TGTGCCAGCAGCCCCTCGGCGGATTCACCCCTCCACTTT
>NA|TRBJ1-1|NA|TRBV7-9
CASSLAVVEAFF
TGTGCCAGCAGCTTAGCGGTAGTTGAAGCTTTCTTT
>NA|TRBJ1-1|NA|TRBV7-3
CASSFRRETEAFF
TGTGCCAGCAGCTTTCGTCGAGAGACTGAAGCTTTCTTT
>TRBD1|TRBJ2-3|NA|TRBV2
CASSEEGRGRPDTQYF
TGTGCCAGCAGTGAAGAAGGTAGGGGGCGCCCAGATACGCAGTATTTT
>NA|TRBJ1-4|NA|TRBV3-1/TRBV3-2
CASSLKAEKLFF
TGTGCCAGCAGCCTGAAAGCTGAAAAACTGTTTTTT
>TRBD2|TRBJ2-5|NA|TRBV11-2
CASSASGSPQETQYF
TGTGCCAGCAGCGCTAGCGGGAGCCCCCAAGAGACCCAGTACTTC
>NA|TRBJ1-1|NA|TRBV5-1
CASSLQGGGNTEAFF
TGCGCCAGCAGCTTGCAGGGAGGTGGGAACACTGAAGCTTTCTTT
>TRBD2|TRBJ2-7|NA|TRBV6-5
CASRPGTSPSEQYF
TGTGCCAGCAGACCCGGGACTAGTCCCTCCGAGCAGTACTTC
>NA|TRBJ1-5|NA|TRBV5-5
CASSSIPGISNQPQHF
TGTGCCAGCAGCTCCATCCCAGGGATTAGCAATCAGCCCCAGCATTTT
>NA|TRBJ2-7|NA|TRBV11-1
CASSPEVAVSYEQYF
TGTGCCAGCAGCCCCGAGGTAGCGGTCTCCTACGAGCAGTACTTC
>TRBD2|TRBJ2-5|once|TRBV6-2/TRBV6-3
CASSYAAGGPVETQYF
TGTGCCAGCAGTTATGCGGCGGGGGGGCCGGTAGAGACCCAGTACTTC
>NA|TRBJ1-1|NA|TRBV18
CASSPAGAGVKNTEAFF
TGTGCCAGCTCACCTGCCGGCGCAGGGGTGAAGAACACTGAAGCTTTCTTT
>NA|TRBJ2-2|NA|TRBV14
CASSQDQASHTGELFF
TGTGCCAGCAGCCAAGATCAAGCTAGCCACACCGGGGAGCTGTTTTTT
>TRBD2|TRBJ2-5|NA|TRBV5-1
CASGGGNQETQYF
TGCGCCAGCGGGGGAGGGAATCAAGAGACCCAGTACTTC
>TRBD1|TRBJ1-2|NA|TRBV6-5
CASSYPNGAGGYGYTF
TGTGCCAGCAGTTACCCCAACGGCGCAGGGGGCTATGGCTACACCTTC
>NA|TRBJ1-4|NA|TRBV29-1
CSVEGGDESEKLFF
TGCAGCGTTGAGGGGGGGGACGAAAGTGAAAAACTGTTTTTT
>TRBD1|TRBJ2-1|NA|TRBV15
CATTGGKTYNEQFF
TGTGCCACGACAGGGGGAAAGACCTACAATGAGCAGTTCTTC
>NA|TRBJ1-2|NA|TRBV29-1
CSVEDYPLNREGTYGYTF
TGCAGCGTTGAAGATTACCCTCTCAACAGGGAGGGGACCTATGGCTACACCTTC
>TRBD1|TRBJ1-1|NA|TRBV6-5
CASAYRTGGNTEAFF
TGTGCCAGCGCCTACAGGACAGGGGGGAACACTGAAGCTTTCTTT
>NA|TRBJ1-1|NA|TRBV9
CASSVGGGVNTEAFF
TGTGCCAGCAGCGTAGGGGGAGGGGTGAACACTGAAGCTTTCTTT
>NA|TRBJ1-2|NA|TRBV19
CASSRQVWEGYTF
TGTGCCAGTAGTCGACAGGTGTGGGAAGGCTACACCTTC
>TRBD1|TRBJ2-6|NA|TRBV5-1
CASMRQGETSGANVLTF
TGCGCCAGTATGCGACAGGGGGAGACTTCTGGGGCCAACGTCCTGACTTTC
>NA|TRBJ1-2|NA|TRBV21-1
CASSKYPQVPSGNYGYTF
TGTGCCAGCAGCAAATATCCACAGGTACCCTCTGGTAACTATGGCTACACCTTC
>TRBD2|TRBJ2-2|NA|TRBV4-2
CASSQVAGGHNGELFF
TGTGCCAGCAGCCAAGTAGCGGGGGGGCATAACGGGGAGCTGTTTTTT
>TRBD1|TRBJ1-1|NA|TRBV28
CASRSTGQSTEAFF
TGTGCCAGCAGGTCGACAGGGCAGAGCACTGAAGCTTTCTTT
>NA|TRBJ2-3|NA|TRBV5-1
CASSSLRDIPGGDTQYF
TGCGCCAGCAGCTCCCTGCGGGATATCCCCGGAGGAGATACGCAGTATTTT
>NA|TRBJ2-7|few|TRBV7-9
CASSLGAPYEQYF
TGTGCCAGCAGCTTAGGGGCCCCCTACGAGCAGTACTTC
>TRBD2|TRBJ2-2|NA|TRBV9
CASSVDPSGGAYTGELFF
TGTGCCAGCAGCGTAGATCCTAGCGGGGGGGCTTACACCGGGGAGCTGTTTTTT
>NA|TRBJ1-1|NA|TRBV5-5
CASSSEKGGHFTEAFF
TGTGCCAGCAGCTCGGAAAAAGGTGGACACTTCACTGAAGCTTTCTTT
>TRBD1|TRBJ1-1|NA|TRBV5-6
CASSWTGDLTEAFF
TGTGCCAGCAGCTGGACAGGGGATTTGACTGAAGCTTTCTTT
>NA|TRBJ1-2|NA|TRBV6-2/TRBV6-3
CASSYLIRGATYYGYTF
TGTGCCAGCAGTTACCTTATTCGGGGGGCGACCTACTATGGCTACACCTTC
>TRBD1|TRBJ2-3|NA|TRBV9
CASSAGTGGTGMPQDTQYF
TGTGCCAGCAGCGCGGGGACAGGGGGCACGGGAATGCCGCAGGATACGCAGTATTTT
>NA|TRBJ2-7|NA|TRBV13
CASSPSRLDREQYF
TGTGCCAGCAGCCCCTCAAGACTAGACCGCGAGCAGTACTTC
>NA|TRBJ2-1|NA|TRBV27
CASSAGANYNEQFF
TGTGCCAGCAGTGCGGGCGCAAATTACAATGAGCAGTTCTTC
>TRBD2|TRBJ2-7|NA|TRBV4-1
CASSQSGGMDEQYF
TGCGCCAGCAGCCAGAGCGGGGGGATGGACGAGCAGTACTTC
>TRBD1|TRBJ2-1|once|TRBV3-1/TRBV3-2
CASSQGQGVGQFF
TGTGCCAGCAGCCAGGGACAGGGTGTAGGGCAGTTCTTC
>NA|TRBJ2-3|NA|TRBV29-1
CSGRAGPTDTQYF
TGCAGCGGCCGGGCGGGACCCACAGATACGCAGTATTTT
>TRBD2|TRBJ2-5|NA|TRBV6-6
CASSWRGTHSQETQYF
TGTGCCAGCAGTTGGCGGGGGACCCACTCCCAAGAGACCCAGTACTTC
>NA|TRBJ1-1|NA|TRBV5-1
CASSLVRSGNTEAFF
TGCGCCAGCAGCTTGGTCCGGAGTGGGAACACTGAAGCTTTCTTT
>NA|TRBJ1-1|NA|TRBV9
CASSKGVTGDTEAFF
TGTGCCAGCAGCAAAGGAGTGACAGGTGACACTGAAGCTTTCTTT
>NA|TRBJ1-1|once|TRBV7-3
CASSEQGGRTEAFF
TGTGCCAGCAGCGAACAGGGTGGACGGACTGAAGCTTTCTTT
>NA|TRBJ2-2|NA|TRBV2
CASSDFLGYTGELFF
TGTGCCAGCAGTGATTTTCTAGGTTACACCGGGGAGCTGTTTTTT
>TRBD1|TRBJ2-3|NA|TRBV13
CASSLEGTESTDTQYF
TGTGCCAGCAGCTTAGAGGGGACAGAAAGCACAGATACGCAGTATTTT
>TRBD1|TRBJ2-7|once|TRBV3-1/TRBV3-2
CASRRGQGTYEQYF
TGTGCCAGCAGGAGGGGACAGGGGACCTACGAGCAGTACTTC
>NA|TRBJ1-2|NA|TRBV7-9
CASSSGQPQASGYTF
TGTGCCAGCAGCTCAGGACAGCCCCAAGCATCTGGCTACACCTTC
>NA|TRBJ2-7|once|TRBV12-5
CASANPRSDLVKQYF
TGTGCTAGTGCCAACCCGAGGTCAGACCTGGTAAAGCAGTACTTC
>TRBD1|TRBJ1-2|NA|TRBV25-1
CASSESEGAVYGYTF
TGTGCCAGCAGTGAAAGCGAGGGGGCAGTCTACGGCTACACCTTC
>NA|TRBJ1-5|NA|TRBV2
CASSEETGGQPQHF
TGTGCCAGCAGTGAGGAAACAGGTGGACAGCCCCAGCATTTT
>TRBD2|TRBJ2-5|NA|TRBV6-6
CASQIVRLAGGETQYF
TGTGCCAGTCAAATAGTGAGGCTAGCGGGAGGAGAGACCCAGTACTTC
>NA|TRBJ2-7|few|TRBV30
CAWGRQDSYEQYF
TGTGCCTGGGGAAGACAGGACTCCTACGAGCAGTACTTC